This T cell receptor beta chain is drawn from a study of blood T cells in healthy people across ages. Overall study results and limits: Diversity figures derived from one million T cells were judged to underestimate the true value.

There are 17 residues in the CDR3. Germline V gene lookup returns CDR1 SGHKS and CDR2 YYEKEE (reference sequence). The trim removed 3 bases at V and 5 bases at J, leaving 14 bases unmatched. Together with a sample-barcoded 5' primer, a J-beta primer mix was included in a second PCR lasting roughly 6 to 12 cycles. All cDNA molecules were each tagged by a template-switch adaptor with 12 random nucleotides. TCRdb reprocessed the 5' RACE reads via MiXCR and lists one record per CDR3 protein. The sample comprises over 700,000 distinct CDR3 sequences, 53% of which are singletons, and roughly 40% rests with the top ten. A word on this clonotype: The antigen is unknown.

Each donor supplied around 9.6 milliliters of peripheral blood. The TCR was taken from a man older than 75 in good health. The source material was blood. This rearrangement joins TRBV5-5 to TRBJ2-7; 10 positions match TRBD1. The CDR3 sequence is CASSSIRLRDRGHEQYF. CDR3 in DNA: TGTGCCAGCAGCTCCATTAGGCTCCGGGACAGGGGCCACGAGCAGTACTTC.